The clone carrying this T cell receptor beta chain showed up many times. Its antigen is not identified. Time point indicated: newly diagnosed GD, antithyroid drugs for less than 3 months. PBMCs were the source of the RNA used for TCR sequencing. Patients of an endocrinology department in Xi'an, China, were included. Collection of peripheral blood (nine milliliters) was done using EDTA tubes. This sample is part of a study of regulatory T cells in long-lasting Graves disease. Findings and limits, study-wide: Segments TRBV28, TRBJ1-2 and TRBJ2-5 showed preferential usage in persistent disease.

Trimming pared 3 bases from V and 4 bases from J, leaving 18 bases between. The CDR3 consists of 15 residues. CDR1 is SQVTM, CDR2 ANQGSEA, per germline. iRepertoire HTBI primers and Arm-PCR of CDR3 regions built TCR beta libraries. TCRdb re-called the multiplex PCR reads through MiXCR, storing one row per CDR3 protein. The sample has over 500,000 distinct CDR3 sequences, around 15% seen once. These data also formed part of another study, on T cells in Graves' hyperthyroidism and ophthalmopathy. As that report states: Patients were excluded because of uncontrolled infection, other autoimmune disease, pregnancy or lactation.

The sequence came from a man younger than 35 with Graves disease. The chain employs TRBV29-1 and TRBJ2-5; D is uncertain. The sequencing used peripheral blood mononuclear cells (PBMCs), collected at new diagnosis, from a patient treated with antithyroid drugs. This CDR3 is CSVDSRSVGPETQYF. CDR3 sequence (DNA): TGCAGCGTTGACTCCCGCTCCGTCGGGCCAGAGACCCAGTACTTC.